This T cell receptor (beta chain) stems from a study of cytomegalovirus exposure and HLA in healthy donors. A multiplex PCR was run with 60 Vbeta primers and 13 Jbeta primers. TCRdb's copy holds only in-frame clones and misses some; the assay was immunoSEQ multiplex PCR. The table records about 140,000 clones, 88% of them present only once. As regards this clone: Its antigen is still unknown.

Study-level results: Immune exposure data for these donors was limited to CMV serostatus. Within a later analysis, the majority of CMV-associated TCR beta chains appeared HLA-restricted. TCR beta sequences reportedly predicted most subjects' HLA-A and HLA-B alleles accurately.

The CDR3 extends over 13 amino acids. From germline, CDR1 is GTSNPN and CDR2 SVGIG (reference sequence). Sequencing input: PBMCs. The V and J genes are TRBV30 and TRBJ1-5; 7 bases align to TRBD1. The J call may be wrong; the DNA end is better matched by TRBJ2-3. The TCR was taken from a middle-aged woman in good health and CMV-seronegative. CDR3 in amino acids: CAWSRTGDQPQYF. The CDR3 coding sequence is TGTGCCTGGAGTCGGACAGGTGATCAGCCCCAGTATTTT.